This T cell receptor beta chain was retrieved from a study of T cells in localized non-small cell lung cancer. Study findings and constraints: Blood T cell density predicted longer survival; adjacent-lung clonality, shorter. Tumor samples were not multi-region, leaving intratumor heterogeneity unexcluded. Detection in adjacent lung was observed for a median around 59 of the top 100 tumor clones.

In the case of this clone: Its antigen is still unknown.

The CDR3 extends over 11 amino acids. The germline V and J ends were trimmed by 3 bases and 13 bases, with 11 bases remaining between them. The germline gives CDR1 PRHDT, CDR2 FYEKMQ (reference sequence). Clones were sequenced by immunoSEQ multiplex PCR, and TCRdb holds only the in-frame ones, with some missing. Of roughly 23,000 clones in the sample, 85% to 90% were seen once. V usage is TRBV13 and J usage is TRBJ2-3; no clear D gene. Here the sequenced sample was peripheral blood, taken before any cancer treatment. This receptor was obtained from a male donor older than 55 with stage I squamous cell lung carcinoma. The CDR3: CASSFSHLKYF. For the CDR3, the DNA is TGTGCCAGCAGCTTCTCACACCTCAAGTATTTT.